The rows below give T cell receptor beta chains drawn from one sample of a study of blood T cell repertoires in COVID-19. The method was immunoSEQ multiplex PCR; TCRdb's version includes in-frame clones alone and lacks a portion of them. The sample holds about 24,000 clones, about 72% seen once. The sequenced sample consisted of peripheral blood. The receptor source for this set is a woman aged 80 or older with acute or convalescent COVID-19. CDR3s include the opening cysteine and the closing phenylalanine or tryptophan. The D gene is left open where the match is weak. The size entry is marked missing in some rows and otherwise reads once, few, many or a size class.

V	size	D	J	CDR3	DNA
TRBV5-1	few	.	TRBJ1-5	CARRARGGVARQPQHF	TGCGCCCGCCGCGCCCGGGGGGGGGTGGCTCGTCAGCCCCAGCATTTT
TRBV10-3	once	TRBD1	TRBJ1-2	CAISEVTGGRGYTF	TGTGCCATCAGTGAAGTGACAGGGGGCAGAGGCTACACCTTC
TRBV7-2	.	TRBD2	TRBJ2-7	CASSRLAGTYEQYF	TGTGCCAGCAGCCGGTTAGCGGGGACCTACGAGCAGTACTTC
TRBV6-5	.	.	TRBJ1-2	CASSYRGIPINYGYTF	TGTGCCAGCAGTTACCGGGGGATACCCATAAACTATGGCTACACCTTC
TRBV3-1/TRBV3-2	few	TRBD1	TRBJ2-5	CASSQEWTGVQETQYF	TGTGCCAGCAGCCAAGAATGGACAGGAGTACAAGAGACCCAGTACTTC
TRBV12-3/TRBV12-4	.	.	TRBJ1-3	CASSPGEGNTIYF	TGTGCCAGCAGTCCCGGGGAGGGAAACACCATATATTTT
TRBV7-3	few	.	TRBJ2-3	CASSKSGPDTQYF	TGTGCCAGCAGCAAAAGCGGTCCAGATACGCAGTATTTT
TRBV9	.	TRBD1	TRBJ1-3	CASSLRTGGGGNTIYF	TGTGCCAGCAGCCTCCGGACAGGGGGCGGCGGAAACACCATATATTTT
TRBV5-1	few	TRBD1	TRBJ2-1	CASSHQGQGYNEQFF	TGCGCCAGCAGCCACCAGGGACAGGGGTACAATGAGCAGTTCTTC
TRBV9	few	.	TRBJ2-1	CASSLSPNEQFF	TGTGCCAGCAGCCTTAGTCCCAATGAGCAGTTCTTC
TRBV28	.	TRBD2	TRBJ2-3	CASSLAGGTTSRPSTDTQYF	TGTGCCAGCAGTTTGGCCGGGGGGACCACCTCCCGACCTAGCACAGATACGCAGTATTTT
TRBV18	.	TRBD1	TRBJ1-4	CASSAGQGATNEKLFF	TGTGCCAGCTCAGCGGGACAGGGGGCGACTAATGAAAAACTGTTTTTT
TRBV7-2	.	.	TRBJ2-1	CASSLASGNYEQFF	TGTGCCAGCAGCTTAGCCTCCGGGAATTATGAGCAGTTCTTC
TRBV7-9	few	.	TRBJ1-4	CASSPGGKTNEKLFF	TGTGCCAGCAGCCCGGGAGGGAAGACTAATGAAAAACTGTTTTTT
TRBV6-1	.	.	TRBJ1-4	CASSDRRTATNEKLFF	TGTGCCAGCAGTGACCGTCGCACTGCAACTAATGAAAAACTGTTTTTT
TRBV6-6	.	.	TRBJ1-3	CASSPAGFSGNTIYF	TGTGCCAGCAGCCCAGCAGGGTTCTCTGGAAACACCATATATTTT
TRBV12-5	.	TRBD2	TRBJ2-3	CASGSSGGTDTQYF	TGTGCTAGTGGTTCGAGCGGGGGCACAGATACGCAGTATTTT
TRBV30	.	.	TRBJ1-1	CALIKTGPEAFF	TGTGCCTTGATTAAAACAGGGCCTGAAGCTTTCTTT
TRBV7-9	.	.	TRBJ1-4	CASSLHGSRDEKLFF	TGTGCCAGCAGCTTACACGGGAGTAGGGATGAAAAACTGTTTTTT